Given below is one T cell receptor (beta chain) in context. What it binds is not known. This CDR3 spans 15 amino acids. The germline V gene encodes CDR1 DFQATT and CDR2 SNEGSKA (reference sequence). Trimming removed 0 bases at V and 0 bases at J, with 11 bases between. These data belong to a study of T cells in Graves' hyperthyroidism and ophthalmopathy. Subjects with ophthalmopathy showed a Clinical Activity Score no lower than 3, a NOSPECS grade no lower than 4, and a duration shorter than 3 months. Points from the study as a whole: Blood also carried most thyroid clonotypes expanded above 0.001.

TCR beta CDR3 regions were amplified from RNA. First-round RT-PCR of the TCR CDR3 relied on the HTBI primer set. TCRdb ran MiXCR on the multiplex PCR reads and lists one entry per CDR3 protein. The sample contains 660,000 or so distinct CDR3 sequences, 20% to 25% of which appear only once. The sequence came from a man under 40 with Graves' ophthalmopathy. Sequenced: blood. J is TRBJ1-2 and V is TRBV20-1; D is unresolved. CDR3 in DNA: TGCAGTGCTAGAGATAACCGGAATGCTAACTATGGCTACACCTTC. It codes for CSARDNRNANYGYTF.